A selection of T cell receptor beta chains follows, all from one sample in a study of T cells in Graves' hyperthyroidism and ophthalmopathy. TCRdb re-called the multiplex PCR reads with MiXCR, one entry per CDR3 protein. Among 690,000 or so distinct CDR3 sequences listed, roughly 20% were seen once. The specimen was blood. Source of these receptors: a woman aged 45-60 years with Graves' hyperthyroidism that later progressed to Graves' ophthalmopathy. Each CDR3 is given with its conserved first and last residue. The D gene is left open where the match is weak. A row's size may be missing; if present it is once, few, many or a size class.

many,TRBV19,TRBD1,TRBJ1-1,CASSLGTGMNTEAFF,TGTGCCAGCAGTTTGGGGACAGGAATGAACACTGAAGCTTTCTTT
-,TRBV12-3/TRBV12-4,TRBD2,TRBJ2-5,CAGSLGTSGGYQETQYF,TGTGCCGGCAGTTTAGGGACTAGCGGGGGGTACCAAGAGACCCAGTACTTC
many,TRBV11-2,-,TRBJ1-2,CASSLEGGRGHYGYTF,TGTGCCAGCAGCTTAGAGGGCGGCAGGGGACACTATGGCTACACCTTC
few,TRBV6-1,-,TRBJ2-4,CASSRGALAKNIQYF,TGTGCCAGCTCCCGGGGGGCTTTAGCCAAAAACATTCAGTACTTC
many,TRBV3-1,-,TRBJ2-5,CASSQERDTEETQYF,TGTGCCAGCAGCCAAGAACGGGACACAGAAGAGACCCAGTACTTC
many,TRBV3-1,-,TRBJ2-2,CASSKAQGITGELFF,TGTGCCAGCAGCAAGGCGCAGGGGATCACCGGGGAGCTGTTTTTT
many,TRBV11-2,-,TRBJ2-3,CASSLVGPISTDTQYF,TGTGCCAGCAGCTTAGTAGGGCCGATTAGCACAGATACGCAGTATTTT
many,TRBV20-1,-,TRBJ2-3,CSVLAPTQYF,TGCAGTGTATTAGCCCCTACGCAGTATTTT
many,TRBV12-3/TRBV12-4,TRBD1,TRBJ1-6,CASSTTHRGLYNSPLHF,TGTGCCAGCAGTACTACGCACAGGGGTCTCTATAATTCACCCCTCCACTTT
-,TRBV7-3,-,TRBJ2-3,CASSLTPGITDTQYF,TGTGCCAGCAGCTTAACGCCTGGGATCACAGATACGCAGTATTTT
-,TRBV20-1,TRBD2,TRBJ2-2,CSARDALAGGRNTGELFF,TGCAGTGCTAGAGATGCCCTAGCGGGGGGCCGGAACACCGGGGAGCTGTTTTTT
-,TRBV29-1,-,TRBJ2-1,CSVKEGTTAAEQFF,TGCAGCGTTAAAGAGGGGACAACTGCGGCTGAGCAGTTCTTC
few,TRBV6-1,TRBD1,TRBJ1-5,CASRRTGTGDQPQHF,TGTGCCAGCAGGCGCACCGGGACAGGGGACCAGCCCCAGCATTTT
-,TRBV11-2,-,TRBJ2-2,CASSLVARSGELFF,TGTGCCAGCAGCTTAGTCGCCAGGTCCGGGGAGCTGTTTTTT
many,TRBV6-1,TRBD1,TRBJ2-2,CASGRDRGLVPGELFF,TGTGCCAGCGGCCGGGACAGGGGGCTCGTTCCCGGGGAGCTGTTTTTT
few,TRBV27,TRBD2,TRBJ2-5,CASSLGLAHRETQYF,TGTGCCAGCAGTTTGGGACTAGCTCATCGAGAGACCCAGTACTTC
many,TRBV3-1,-,TRBJ1-2,CASSQDPFPGAESYGYTF,TGTGCCAGCAGCCAAGATCCTTTTCCAGGGGCCGAGAGCTATGGCTACACCTTC
few,TRBV11-2,-,TRBJ1-4,CASSLSYIREKLFF,TGTGCCAGCAGCTTATCTTACATTCGGGAAAAACTGTTTTTT
many,TRBV30,TRBD2,TRBJ2-3,CAWTGLAGRSDTQYF,TGTGCCTGGACCGGACTAGCGGGGCGGTCAGATACGCAGTATTTT
many,TRBV2,TRBD1,TRBJ1-1,CASRPDRGRPNTEAFF,TGTGCCAGCAGACCGGACAGGGGGCGACCGAACACTGAAGCTTTCTTT
few,TRBV5-1,-,TRBJ2-3,CASSLVLEQSTDTQYF,TGCGCCAGCAGCTTGGTACTAGAGCAAAGCACAGATACGCAGTATTTT
few,TRBV20-1,TRBD1,TRBJ1-5,CSANQGASNQPQHF,TGCAGTGCTAATCAGGGGGCGAGCAATCAGCCCCAGCATTTT
few,TRBV7-7,-,TRBJ1-1,CASSVTGETLNTEAFF,TGTGCTAGCAGCGTAACAGGAGAAACCTTGAACACTGAAGCTTTCTTT
few,TRBV12-3/TRBV12-4,TRBD1,TRBJ1-1,CASSLGQGTGAFF,TGTGCCAGCAGTTTAGGACAGGGAACTGGAGCTTTCTTT
-,TRBV7-9,TRBD1,TRBJ1-2,CASSLLRQGVDYGYTF,TGTGCCAGCAGCTTACTCCGACAGGGCGTCGACTATGGCTACACCTTC
-,TRBV7-9,-,TRBJ2-7,CASSPTNYEQYF,TGTGCCAGCAGCCCTACAAACTACGAGCAGTACTTC
-,TRBV19,-,TRBJ1-1,CASSPRSENTEAFF,TGTGCCAGTAGTCCAAGGAGTGAAAACACTGAAGCTTTCTTT
few,TRBV12-3/TRBV12-4,-,TRBJ2-7,CASRLQDRGGEQYF,TGTGCCAGCAGACTTCAAGACAGAGGTGGCGAGCAGTACTTC
few,TRBV2,-,TRBJ2-1,CASSEMGSYNEQFF,TGTGCCAGCAGTGAAATGGGAAGCTACAATGAGCAGTTCTTC
-,TRBV4-2,-,TRBJ2-4,CASSQGLLGNIQYF,TGTGCCAGCAGCCAAGGGTTGCTAGGAAACATTCAGTACTTC
-,TRBV20-1,TRBD1,TRBJ1-5,CSAATGTNQPQHF,TGCAGTGCGGCGACAGGGACCAATCAGCCCCAGCATTTT
few,TRBV19,TRBD1,TRBJ2-3,CASSMLAGGEDTQYF,TGTGCCAGTAGTATGCTGGCAGGGGGTGAAGATACGCAGTATTTT
many,TRBV3-1,-,TRBJ2-1,CASSPGLGLNEQFF,TGTGCCAGCAGCCCTGGACTGGGCCTTAATGAGCAGTTCTTC
-,TRBV9,-,TRBJ2-5,CASSVEPGGETQYF,TGTGCCAGCAGCGTAGAGCCAGGAGGGGAGACCCAGTACTTC
many,TRBV12-3/TRBV12-4,-,TRBJ1-1,CASSLAPGDTEAFF,TGTGCCAGCAGTTTAGCGCCAGGGGACACTGAAGCTTTCTTT
-,TRBV5-6,-,TRBJ1-2,CASSLDYNSYGYTF,TGTGCCAGCAGCTTAGACTACAACAGCTATGGCTACACCTTC
-,TRBV6-2/TRBV6-3,TRBD1,TRBJ2-1,CVSSDRRDRVGNEQFF,TGTGTCAGCAGTGACCGCCGGGACAGGGTGGGCAATGAGCAGTTCTTC
many,TRBV30,-,TRBJ2-5,CAWSDGVTQYF,TGTGCCTGGAGTGATGGGGTGACCCAGTACTTC
once,TRBV19,TRBD1,TRBJ2-7,CASSPRRTGLFEQYF,TGTGCCAGTAGTCCTCGCCGGACAGGGTTATTCGAGCAGTACTTC
many,TRBV3-1,TRBD1,TRBJ2-7,CASSPRDRGNEQYF,TGTGCCAGCAGCCCCCGGGACAGGGGCAACGAGCAGTACTTC
-,TRBV6-1,TRBD2,TRBJ2-7,CASGREKSSYEQYF,TGTGCCAGCGGGAGGGAGAAATCGTCCTACGAGCAGTACTTC
-,TRBV27,-,TRBJ1-6,CASAGLAGSPLHF,TGTGCCAGCGCCGGCTTAGCTGGTTCACCCCTCCACTTT
once,TRBV29-1,-,TRBJ2-2,CSVDLDENTGELFF,TGCAGCGTTGACCTTGATGAGAACACCGGGGAGCTGTTTTTT
many,TRBV18,-,TRBJ1-1,CASSRDQYTEAFF,TGTGCCAGCTCACGCGACCAGTACACTGAAGCTTTCTTT
-,TRBV7-8,-,TRBJ1-5,CASSLLTPGPHQPQHF,TGTGCCAGCAGCTTATTGACGCCGGGACCTCATCAGCCCCAGCATTTT
many,TRBV27,-,TRBJ2-7,CASSSSRTYEQYF,TGTGCCAGCAGTAGTAGCAGAACCTACGAGCAGTACTTC
many,TRBV11-1,TRBD1,TRBJ1-1,CASSLDRGRYTEAFF,TGTGCCAGCAGCTTAGACAGGGGGAGATACACTGAAGCTTTCTTT
few,TRBV25-1,-,TRBJ1-1,CASSDREDTEAFF,TGTGCCAGCAGTGACAGGGAAGACACTGAAGCTTTCTTT
many,TRBV30,-,TRBJ2-5,CAWLKGRLVGTQYF,TGTGCCTGGCTTAAAGGACGTCTGGTCGGGACCCAGTACTTC
many,TRBV11-2,TRBD1,TRBJ2-1,CASSLVVTGTDEQFF,TGTGCCAGCAGCTTAGTAGTGACAGGGACGGATGAGCAGTTCTTC
few,TRBV9,-,TRBJ1-2,CASSVESGGLLNYGYTF,TGTGCCAGCAGCGTAGAAAGCGGGGGACTTTTAAACTATGGCTACACCTTC